The 7 T cell receptor beta chains in this list originate from one sample, sequenced in a study of T cells in Graves' hyperthyroidism and ophthalmopathy. There were TCR beta CDR3 regions amplified from RNA transcripts. First-round RT-PCR targeting the TCR CDR3 was performed with the HTBI primer set. TCRdb fed the multiplex PCR reads into MiXCR, producing one record per CDR3 protein. The sample has fewer than 350,000 distinct CDR3 sequences, roughly 19% seen once. The specimen was blood. The receptors shown here come from a man over 45 with Graves' ophthalmopathy.

There are many counts of this clonotype. V usage is TRBV20-1 and J usage is TRBJ2-1, with D perhaps assigned TRBD1 or TRBD2 (5 bases each). The V gene lost 1 base and the J gene lost 7 bases, with 17 bases spanning the gap. CDR1 DFQATT and CDR2 SNEGSKA come from the germline V gene (reference sequence). This CDR3 is 15 amino acids long. CDR3 in amino acids: CSARAGLSIGNEQFF. The CDR3, as DNA: TGCAGTGCTAGAGCGGGGCTCAGCATCGGGAATGAGCAGTTCTTC.

The sample holds many counts of this clonotype. The gene calls are TRBV11-1 and TRBJ2-7; TRBD1 matches 8 bases. This CDR3 contains 15 residues. Germline CDR1 is SGHAT and CDR2 is FQDESV (reference sequence). With 4 bases clipped from V and 7 bases from J, the junction kept 12 bases outside the gene matches. This CDR3 is CASSSNTGTGGEQYF. The CDR3 DNA sequence: TGTGCCAGCAGCTCGAATACCGGGACAGGAGGTGAGCAGTACTTC.

Points on this clonotype: Since a much larger clone is just one base distant, this may be a read error. V and J are TRBV7-9 and TRBJ2-1; 9 nucleotides align to TRBD2. The CDR3 is 15 residues long. Germline CDR1 is SEHNR and CDR2 is FQNEAQ (reference sequence). The CDR3 DNA sequence: TGTGCCGGCAGCCCTAAAAGGCGGGAGGGCAATGAGCAGTTCTTC. Its translation is CAGSPKRREGNEQFF.

The rearrangement links TRBV28 to TRBJ1-4; D gene uncertain. This CDR3 region has 13 residues. Germline V gene lookup returns CDR1 MDHEN and CDR2 SYDVKM. Trimming stripped 6 bases from V and 8 bases from J, with 13 bases between. The CDR3 nucleotides read TGTGCCAGCAGAGGTCCGAATGGGGAAAAACTGTTTTTT. Its protein is CASRGPNGEKLFF.

This clonotype was seen a few times. This chain joins TRBV7-6 and TRBJ1-1; 7 nucleotides agree with TRBD1. Germline V CDR1 and CDR2: SGHVS, FNYEAQ. The CDR3 has 16 amino acids. The V and J ends lost 5 bases and 3 bases, in that order; junction bases with no gene match: 12. The CDR3 DNA reads TGTGCCAGCAGCGGTAGCCAACAGGGGTCGGACACTGAAGCTTTCTTT. This sequence encodes CASSGSQQGSDTEAFF.

V gene TRBV3-1 combines with J gene TRBJ1-5; D not certain. The CDR3 totals 16 residues. Trimming cost V 1 base and J 3 bases, with 13 bases left between them. CDR1 is LGHDT, CDR2 YNNKEL, per germline (reference sequence). The chain's CDR3 is CASSQGGPGFNQPQHF. CDR3 nucleotides: TGTGCCAGCAGCCAAGGCGGTCCCGGGTTCAATCAGCCCCAGCATTTT.

Many counts were recorded for this clonotype. The chain combines TRBV20-1 with TRBJ2-2, with 7 bases aligning to TRBD2. V shed 4 bases and J 5 bases; nucleotides not matched to a gene: 7. Germline loops: CDR1 DFQATT, CDR2 SNEGSKA (reference sequence). CDR3 size: 14 residues. The CDR3 DNA reads as TGCAGTGCTAAGGGCGGGAGAGGTACCGGGGAGCTGTTTTTT. This codes for CSAKGGRGTGELFF.